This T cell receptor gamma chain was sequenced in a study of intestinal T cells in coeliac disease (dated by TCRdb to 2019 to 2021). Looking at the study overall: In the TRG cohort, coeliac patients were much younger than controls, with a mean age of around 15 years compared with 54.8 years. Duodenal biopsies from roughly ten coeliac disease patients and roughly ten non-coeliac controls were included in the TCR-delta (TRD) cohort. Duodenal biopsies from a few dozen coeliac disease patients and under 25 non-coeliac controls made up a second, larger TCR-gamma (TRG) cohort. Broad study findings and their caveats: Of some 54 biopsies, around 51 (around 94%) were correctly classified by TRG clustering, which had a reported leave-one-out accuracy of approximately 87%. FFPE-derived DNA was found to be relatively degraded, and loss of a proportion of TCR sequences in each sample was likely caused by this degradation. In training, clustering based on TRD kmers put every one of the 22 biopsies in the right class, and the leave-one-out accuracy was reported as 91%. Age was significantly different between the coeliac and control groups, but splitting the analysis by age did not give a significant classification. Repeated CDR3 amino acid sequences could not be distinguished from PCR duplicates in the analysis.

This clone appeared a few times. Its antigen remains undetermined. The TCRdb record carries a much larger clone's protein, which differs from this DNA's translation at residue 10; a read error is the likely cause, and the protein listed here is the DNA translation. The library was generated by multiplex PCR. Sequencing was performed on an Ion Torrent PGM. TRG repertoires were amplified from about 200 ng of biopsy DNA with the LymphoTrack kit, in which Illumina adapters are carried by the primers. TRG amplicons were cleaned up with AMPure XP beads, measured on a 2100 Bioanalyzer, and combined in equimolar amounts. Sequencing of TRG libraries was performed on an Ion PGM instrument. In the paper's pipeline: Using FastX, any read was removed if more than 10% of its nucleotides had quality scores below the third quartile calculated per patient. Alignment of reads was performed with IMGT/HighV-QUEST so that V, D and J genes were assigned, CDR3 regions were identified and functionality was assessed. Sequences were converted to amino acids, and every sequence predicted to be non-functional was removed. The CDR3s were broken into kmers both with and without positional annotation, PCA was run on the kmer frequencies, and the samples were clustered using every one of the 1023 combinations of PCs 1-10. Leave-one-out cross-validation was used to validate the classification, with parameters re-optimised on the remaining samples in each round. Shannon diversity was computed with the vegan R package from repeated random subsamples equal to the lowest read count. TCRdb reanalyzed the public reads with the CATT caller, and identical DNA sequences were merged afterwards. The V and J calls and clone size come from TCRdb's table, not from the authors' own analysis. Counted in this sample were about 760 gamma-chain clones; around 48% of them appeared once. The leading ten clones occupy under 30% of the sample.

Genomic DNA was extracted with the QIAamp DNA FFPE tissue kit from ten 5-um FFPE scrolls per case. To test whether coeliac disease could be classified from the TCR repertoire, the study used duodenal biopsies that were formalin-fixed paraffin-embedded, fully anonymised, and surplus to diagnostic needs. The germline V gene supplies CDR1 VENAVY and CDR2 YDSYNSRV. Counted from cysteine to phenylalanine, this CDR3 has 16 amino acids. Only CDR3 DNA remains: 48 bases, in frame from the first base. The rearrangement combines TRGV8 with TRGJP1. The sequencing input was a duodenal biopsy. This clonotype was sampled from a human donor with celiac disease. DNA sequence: TGTGCCACCTGGGATAGCCTCGATACCGCTGGTTGGTTCAAGATATTT. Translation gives CATWDSLDTAGWFKIF.